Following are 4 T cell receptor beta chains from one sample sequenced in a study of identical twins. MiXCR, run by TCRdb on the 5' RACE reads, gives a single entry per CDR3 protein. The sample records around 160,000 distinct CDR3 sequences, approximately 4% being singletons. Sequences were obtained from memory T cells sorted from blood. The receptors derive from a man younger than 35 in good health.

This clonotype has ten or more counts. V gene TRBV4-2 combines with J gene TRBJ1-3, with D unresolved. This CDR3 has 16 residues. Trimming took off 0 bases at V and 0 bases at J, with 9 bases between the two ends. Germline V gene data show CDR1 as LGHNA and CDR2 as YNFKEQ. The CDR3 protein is CASSQERRISGNTIYF. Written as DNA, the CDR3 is TGTGCCAGCAGCCAAGAACGAAGGATCTCTGGAAACACCATATATTTT.

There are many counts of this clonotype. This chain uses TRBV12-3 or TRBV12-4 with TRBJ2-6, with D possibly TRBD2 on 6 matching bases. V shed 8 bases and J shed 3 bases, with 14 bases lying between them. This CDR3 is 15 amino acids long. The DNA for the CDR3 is TGTGCCAGCTCCCCCCGGGGGTTTGGGGCCAACGTCCTGACTTTC. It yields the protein CASSPRGFGANVLTF.

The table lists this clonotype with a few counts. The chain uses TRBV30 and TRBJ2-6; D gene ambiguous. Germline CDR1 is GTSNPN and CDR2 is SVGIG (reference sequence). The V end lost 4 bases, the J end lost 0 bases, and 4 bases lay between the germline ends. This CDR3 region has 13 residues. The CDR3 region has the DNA TGTGCCTGGAAGAACTCTGGGGCCAACGTCCTGACTTTC. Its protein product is CAWKNSGANVLTF.

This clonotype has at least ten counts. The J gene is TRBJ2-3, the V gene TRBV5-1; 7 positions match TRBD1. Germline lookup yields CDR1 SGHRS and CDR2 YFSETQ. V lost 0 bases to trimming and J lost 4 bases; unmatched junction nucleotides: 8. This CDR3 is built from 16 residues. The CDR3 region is CASSLATGSRSDTQYF. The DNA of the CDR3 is TGCGCCAGCAGCTTGGCGACAGGGTCCCGCTCAGATACGCAGTATTTT.